Listed below are T cell receptor beta chains from one sample, sequenced in a study of T cell clones after liver transplantation. TCRdb's table, derived via immunoSEQ multiplex PCR, lists solely in-frame clones and lacks some. The sample lists roughly 80,000 clones; 65% to 85% were seen once. Here the sequenced sample was CD4+ T cells from blood, taken around 45 months after liver transplant. The receptors were gathered from a human patient who received a liver transplant. Among the T cells, some may be from the graft donor. Both conserved end residues are part of each CDR3.

TRBJ2-7	TRBV7-9	CASSLGVVSHEQYF
TRBJ2-1	TRBV5-4	CASHIRAVGGEQFF
TRBJ2-1	TRBV4-1	CASSPQTSGSFNEQFF
TRBJ2-6	TRBV14	CASSRQFGANVLTF
TRBJ1-5	TRBV5-1	CASSLGAALDDQPQHF
TRBJ2-1	TRBV5-1	CASRPGFSYNEQFF
TRBJ1-5	TRBV6-5	CASSPQGISNQPQHF
TRBJ2-1	TRBV5-1	CASSLEVAYNEQFF
TRBJ1-1	TRBV6-5	CASSTYRGRTEAFF
TRBJ2-6	TRBV5-6	CASSFTGSGANVLTF
TRBJ2-7	TRBV10-3	CAIRTGAHEQYF
TRBJ2-2	TRBV28	CASSRDQVETGELFF
TRBJ2-1	TRBV19	CASSSYRGRNEQFF
TRBJ2-1	TRBV9	CASTGTSGHNEQFF
TRBJ1-1	TRBV9	CASSVVSSGNTEAFF
TRBJ1-2	TRBV6-1	CASNQGTPPYGYTF
TRBJ2-5	TRBV18	CASSKFGETQYF
TRBJ2-3	TRBV5-1	CASSVGLAGVVTQYF
TRBJ1-1	TRBV6-1	CASSEAQTGNTEAFF
TRBJ1-2	TRBV6-1	CASLGVSDYGYTF
TRBJ2-7	TRBV11-3	CASPRKGTGISYEQYF
TRBJ2-1	TRBV9	CASSVTLNSVAGNNEQFF
TRBJ1-3	TRBV10-3	CAISESAQRSGNTIYF
TRBJ2-3	TRBV29-1	CSVGLAGGLIGVTDTQYF
TRBJ2-2	TRBV19	CASSHPGTGNTGELFF
TRBJ2-5	TRBV10-1	CASSESGSDKPMYF
TRBJ1-1	TRBV10-1	CATSGQGSTEAFF
TRBJ1-1	TRBV18	CASSPQGTEAFF
TRBJ1-5	TRBV28	CASSLFKGNKPQHF
TRBJ1-1	TRBV2	CASSEDRGPGAFF
TRBJ1-5	TRBV7-2	CASSLAPSQPQHF
TRBJ2-1	TRBV5-4	CASSLPLGLAGGDEQFF
TRBJ1-2	TRBV11-2	CASSLNDREDGYTF
TRBJ1-5	TRBV19	CASSLFTTGNQPQHF
TRBJ2-6	TRBV5-5	CASSRLWGTGTSGANVLTF
TRBJ1-4	TRBV2	CASSLSDRGLSTNEKLFF
TRBJ2-3	TRBV7-3	CASSRRNTDTQYF
TRBJ2-7	TRBV7-2	CASSFKAGGPYEQYF
TRBJ2-1	TRBV5-1	CASSLGQGNEQFF
TRBJ1-4	TRBV28	CASTLGGHTEKLFF
TRBJ2-7	TRBV27	CASRQYRDYEQYF
TRBJ2-5	TRBV5-1	CASSLQGAGETQYF
TRBJ2-1	TRBV5-1	CASSLDGLAGDEQFF
TRBJ1-2	TRBV6-5	CASSGLGHNYGYTF
TRBJ1-1	TRBV5-1	CASSWTAGANTEAFF
TRBJ1-1	TRBV11-3	CASSLEPGTTEAFF
TRBJ2-5	TRBV2	CASSAQGHQETQYF
TRBJ2-2	TRBV5-8	CASSGGQGTINTGELFF
TRBJ1-1	TRBV6-4	CASSADWNTEAFF
TRBJ2-2	TRBV28	CASSPMLGAGELFF
TRBJ1-2	TRBV28	CASSLRGPPYGYTF